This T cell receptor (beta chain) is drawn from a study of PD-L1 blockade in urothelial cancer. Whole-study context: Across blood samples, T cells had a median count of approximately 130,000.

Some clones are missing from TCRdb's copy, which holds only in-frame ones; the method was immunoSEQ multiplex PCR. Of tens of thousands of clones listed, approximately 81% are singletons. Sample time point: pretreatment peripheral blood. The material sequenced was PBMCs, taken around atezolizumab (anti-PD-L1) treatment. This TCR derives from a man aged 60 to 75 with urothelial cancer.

CDR3: CASSSLAAQLWSLQETQYF. The CDR3 DNA is TGTGCCAGCAGCTCGCTAGCGGCCCAACTTTGGTCCCTCCAAGAGACCCAGTACTTC. The J gene is TRBJ2-5, the V gene TRBV5-6; 7 bases are a match to TRBD2. The CDR3 runs to 19 residues. The junction had 18 bases not matched to a gene; V was cut back by 3 bases and J by 1 base. The germline gives CDR1 SGHDT, CDR2 YYEEEE.